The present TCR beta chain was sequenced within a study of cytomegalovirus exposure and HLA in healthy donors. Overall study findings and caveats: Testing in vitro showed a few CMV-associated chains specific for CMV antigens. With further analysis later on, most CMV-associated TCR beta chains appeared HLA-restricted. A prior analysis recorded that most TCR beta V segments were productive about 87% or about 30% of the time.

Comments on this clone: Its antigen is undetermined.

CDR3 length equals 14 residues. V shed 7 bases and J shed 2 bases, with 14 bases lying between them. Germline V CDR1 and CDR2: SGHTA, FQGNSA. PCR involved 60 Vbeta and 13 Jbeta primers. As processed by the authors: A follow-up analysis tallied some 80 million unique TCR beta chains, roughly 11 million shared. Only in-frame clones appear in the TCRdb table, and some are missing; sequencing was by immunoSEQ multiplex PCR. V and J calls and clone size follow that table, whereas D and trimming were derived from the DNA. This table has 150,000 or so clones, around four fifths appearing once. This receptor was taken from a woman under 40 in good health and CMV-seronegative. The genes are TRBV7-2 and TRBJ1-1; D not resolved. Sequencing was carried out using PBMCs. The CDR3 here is CASKLGLLNTEAFF. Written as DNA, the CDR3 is TGTGCCAGCAAGCTCGGTCTTCTAAACACTGAAGCTTTCTTT. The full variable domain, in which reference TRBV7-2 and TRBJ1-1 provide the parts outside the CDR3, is GAGVSQSPSNKVTEKGKDVELRCDPISGHTALYWYRQSLGQGLEFLIYFQGNSAPDKSGLPSDRFSAERTGGSVSTLTIQRTQQEDSAVYLCASKLGLLNTEAFFGQGTRLTVV.